This T cell receptor beta chain emerged from a study of type 1 regulatory T cells (dated by TCRdb to the early 2020s). Context from the whole study: An in vitro protocol by which a Tr1-enriched, alloantigen-specific CD4 T cell product named T-allo10 was generated was characterized in the study. T-allo10 was under clinical evaluation in patients with hematological malignancies receiving allogeneic hematopoietic stem cell transplantation.

According to the description, T-allo10 cells that came from the donor were anergic, were specific for host alloantigens, and could carry out alloantigen-specific suppression. The sequencing machine was an Illumina MiSeq. Through fastp at Q25 and MiXCR, TCRdb rebuilt clones from the public reads, retaining in-frame beta chains. When rows share a CDR3 protein, they turn into one entry using the most common DNA and genes. This sample gives several thousand distinct CDR3 sequences in total; under 35% of them show up just once. The ten largest clones add up to around 7.7% of the sample. This clonotype qualifies as large (0.1 to 1%). Its antigen target is currently unknown. One end of the junction varies from germline; a read error may be responsible. From the cysteine through the phenylalanine, the CDR3 covers 15 amino acids. The only DNA kept is the CDR3, 45 bases in frame from the first base. CDR1 and CDR2 are read off the germline V gene (reference sequence) as SSHAT and FNYEAQ.

The sequence joins TRBV7-7 to TRBJ2-1; TRBD2 aligns with 9 central bases. Material for sequencing was cultured T cells, either the whole culture or a sorted T cell fraction (not recorded which). Taken with the paper, the label for cell subset or site translates to: Tr1-enriched cell product generated in vitro against host alloantigens. This receptor was obtained from a human donor in good health. The DNA sequence reads TGTGCTAGCAGCTTGGGACTAGCCTCCTACAATGAGCAGTTCTTC. It codes for CASSLGLASYNEQFF.